Shown below are 6 T cell receptor beta chains from a single sample sequenced in a study of cytomegalovirus exposure and HLA in healthy donors. PCR used 60 Vbeta primers and 13 Jbeta primers. Profiled with immunoSEQ multiplex PCR; TCRdb holds only in-frame clones, not every one. The repertoire holds about 180,000 clones, with roughly 80% as singletons. The sequencing sample was made of PBMCs. The origin of the receptors is a woman in her forties or fifties in good health and CMV-seronegative.

This chain connects TRBV4-1 to TRBJ2-7, with D perhaps TRBD2 (6 bases). V lost 4 bases and J lost 0, with 10 bases in between. In germline, CDR1 is MGHRA, CDR2 YSYEKL. This CDR3 is built from 14 residues. The CDR3 DNA reads as TGCGCCAGCAGCCGATTAGCGGACTCCTACGAGCAGTACTTC. This sequence encodes CASSRLADSYEQYF.

Only one count was recorded for this clone. The rearrangement uses TRBV27 and TRBJ1-5; TRBD1 is a possible D gene (5 bases). CDR3 length: 15 residues. In germline, CDR1 is MNHEY, CDR2 SMNVEV (reference sequence). Trimming took 1 base from V and 4 from J, leaving 11 bases between them. In nucleotides, the CDR3 is TGTGCCAGCAGTTTATATGGGGGGGGAAATCAGCCCCAGCATTTT. Translation: CASSLYGGGNQPQHF.

This clone was counted a few times. V gene TRBV7-8 combines with J gene TRBJ1-3, with D hard to call. The CDR3 totals 17 residues. Germline V lookup: CDR1 SGHVS, CDR2 FQNEAQ. Trimming shortened V by 1 base and J by 4 bases, and 17 bases separated the two germline ends. DNA of the CDR3: TGTGCCAGCAGCTTAGAGGCAGACACGCTGGCAGGAAACACCATATATTTT. It encodes CASSLEADTLAGNTIYF. The full variable domain, rest sourced from reference TRBV7-8 and TRBJ1-3, is GAGVSQSPRYKVAKRGQDVALRCDPISGHVSLFWYQQALGQGPEFLTYFQNEAQLDKSGLPSDRFFAERPEGSVSTLKIQRTQQEDSAVYLCASSLEADTLAGNTIYFGEGSWLTVV.

The chain carries TRBV4-1 and TRBJ2-3, with 9 bases aligning to TRBD2. This CDR3 contains 16 residues. Trimming cost V 0 bases and J 6 bases; bases outside gene matches: 7. CDR1 and CDR2 from the germline V gene are MGHRA and YSYEKL. Here the CDR3 reads CASSQDQRGAWDTQYF. The CDR3 DNA is TGCGCCAGCAGCCAAGATCAGCGGGGGGCCTGGGATACGCAGTATTTT.

The rearrangement links TRBV9 to TRBJ2-1; the D is unclear. In germline, CDR1 is SGDLS, CDR2 YYNGEE. The CDR3 is 15 amino acids. V was trimmed by 1 base and J by 0 bases, leaving 8 bases between them. Written as DNA, the CDR3 is TGTGCCAGCAGCGTATCTTACAACTCCTACAATGAGCAGTTCTTC. Translated: CASSVSYNSYNEQFF.

CDR3 protein: CASSFQTGWSTGELFF. The DNA for the CDR3 is TGTGCCAGCAGCTTCCAAACAGGGTGGAGCACCGGGGAGCTGTTTTTT. The chain is built from TRBV5-4 and TRBJ2-2; TRBD1 might be the D (6 bases). CDR1 is SGHNT and CDR2 is YYREEE in the germline V gene (reference sequence). Trimming left V 2 bases short and J 4 bases short, with 15 bases between. The CDR3 has 16 amino acids. Full variable domain (missing parts from reference TRBV5-4 and TRBJ2-2): ETGVTQSPTHLIKTRGQQVTLRCSSQSGHNTVSWYQQALGQGPQFIFQYYREEENGRGNFPPRFSGLQFPNYSSELNVNALELDDSALYLCASSFQTGWSTGELFFGEGSRLTVL.